These 10 T cell receptor beta chains were all obtained from the same sample, sequenced in a study of blood T cell repertoires in COVID-19. TCRdb's copy holds only in-frame clones and misses some; the assay was immunoSEQ multiplex PCR. This table has approximately 150,000 clones, about four fifths appearing once. The sequencing sample was made of peripheral blood. These receptor sequences come from a man aged 55 to 70 with acute or convalescent COVID-19.

This chain joins TRBV6-4 and TRBJ2-7; 7 positions agree with TRBD2. Germline V lookup: CDR1 MRHNA, CDR2 SNTAGT. This CDR3 region has 16 residues. The ends lost 3 bases at V and 1 base at J; junction bases unmatched: 9. The CDR3 DNA follows: TGTGCCAGCAGTGAACCTGTACTAGCGAGGTCCTACGAGCAGTACTTC. Translated: CASSEPVLARSYEQYF.

This sequence joins TRBV19 and TRBJ2-2; D may be TRBD2 (5 bases). This CDR3 has 14 amino acids. Germline V gene data show CDR1 as LNHDA and CDR2 as SQIVND (reference sequence). V was pared by 1 base and J by 6 bases, with 9 bases between. In nucleotides, the CDR3 is TGTGCCAGTAGTATAGGTAGCGTAGCCGGGGAGCTGTTTTTT. Translating gives CASSIGSVAGELFF.

The rearrangement uses TRBV5-4 and TRBJ2-3; no definite D call. This CDR3 region has 12 residues. The V and J ends lost 4 bases and 3 bases respectively, with 6 bases between them. Germline V gives CDR1 SGHNT, CDR2 YYREEE (reference sequence). The CDR3 protein is CASSRATDTQYF. CDR3 coding DNA: TGTGCCAGCAGCCGAGCTACAGATACGCAGTATTTT.

The chain combines TRBV11-2 with TRBJ2-7, with D perhaps TRBD2 (6 bases). Trimming shortened V by 5 bases and J by 1 base, and 18 bases separated the two germline ends. The CDR3 has 16 amino acids. Germline V CDR1 and CDR2: SGHAT, FQNNGV. This CDR3 reads CASSRRLASESYEQYF. CDR3 sequence (DNA): TGTGCCAGCAGCAGACGACTTGCTAGCGAATCCTACGAGCAGTACTTC.

The V and J genes are TRBV6-4 and TRBJ2-2, with 10 bases identical to TRBD2. Looked up from germline, CDR1 is MRHNA and CDR2 is SNTAGT. There are 16 residues in the CDR3. The J segment lost 4 bases and the V segment lost 4 bases, leaving 6 bases of the junction unmatched. CDR3 protein: CASSGSSGGITGELFF. DNA for the CDR3: TGTGCCAGCAGTGGCTCTAGCGGGGGCATCACCGGGGAGCTGTTTTTT.

The rearrangement links TRBV5-1 to TRBJ2-5, with D possibly being TRBD1 (5 bases). The length of the CDR3 is 14 residues. Germline CDR1 reads SGHRS; CDR2 reads YFSETQ. V was cut by 0 bases and J by 4 bases, with 10 bases left in between. The CDR3 reads CASSLDPGIETQYF. CDR3 nucleotides: TGCGCCAGCAGCTTGGACCCAGGGATAGAGACCCAGTACTTC.

This chain joins TRBV27 and TRBJ2-1, with D perhaps TRBD1 (5 bases). The germline CDR1 and CDR2 sequences are MNHEY and SMNVEV (reference sequence). V was pared by 6 bases and J by 0 bases, with 12 bases between. This CDR3 has 15 residues. In nucleotides, the CDR3 is TGTGCCAGCAGCCCCAGGGTGAGCTCCTACAATGAGCAGTTCTTC. Translated, it gives CASSPRVSSYNEQFF.

The rearrangement uses TRBV2 and TRBJ2-7; 10 bases are shared with TRBD1. Trimming at V came to 7 bases and at J to 6 bases, leaving 6 bases not matched to a gene. CDR3 size: 13 residues. Germline CDR1 and CDR2: SNHLY and FYNNEI. The CDR3 is CASTLGTGVEQYF. The CDR3 DNA sequence: TGTGCCAGCACCCTAGGGACAGGGGTCGAGCAGTACTTC.

V and J are TRBV7-9 and TRBJ1-5; no clear D. CDR1 and CDR2 (germline): SEHNR, FQNEAQ (reference sequence). The CDR3 runs 15 residues. Trimming stripped 5 bases from V and 0 bases from J, with 11 bases between. CDR3: CASSRSGDSNQPQHF. As DNA, the CDR3 is TGTGCCAGCAGCCGTTCCGGGGATAGCAATCAGCCCCAGCATTTT.

The CDR3 region has the DNA TGTGCCAGCAGCCAAGACGGAGCGGGCGGACGCACAGATACGCAGTATTTT. It encodes CASSQDGAGGRTDTQYF. The chain carries TRBV4-2 and TRBJ2-3, with D possibly TRBD2 on 6 matching bases. The CDR3 is 17 amino acids. Germline loops: CDR1 LGHNA, CDR2 YNFKEQ. V gave up 0 bases and J gave up 1 base, with 14 bases separating them.